The text below deals with one T cell receptor beta chain. Its antigen is currently unknown. These data originate in a study of pediatric ulcerative colitis. Study-level results: Blood-derived T cells may be present in rectal pinch biopsies. Blood-rectal clonal overlap within each person was significantly higher in ulcerative colitis patients than controls. Clonal expansions reduced rectal repertoire diversity in acute severe colitis.

TCRdb's table, derived via immunoSEQ multiplex PCR, lists solely in-frame clones and lacks some. Among around 40,000 clones listed, roughly four fifths were seen once. Rectal tissue came from one to two pinch biopsies taken at colonoscopy. The CDR3 is 16 residues long. Germline V CDR1 and CDR2: KGHSH, LQKENI. The J segment lost 3 bases and the V segment lost 2 bases, leaving 8 bases of the junction unmatched. The chain has TRBV18 and TRBJ1-1; 8 nucleotides agree with TRBD1. The sample taken for sequencing was gut tissue. The receptor comes from a boy between 10 and 17 years old with severe ulcerative colitis. The CDR3 DNA reads as TGTGCCAGCTCACCATATTTCGGACAGGGCGACACTGAAGCTTTCTTT. It yields the protein CASSPYFGQGDTEAFF.